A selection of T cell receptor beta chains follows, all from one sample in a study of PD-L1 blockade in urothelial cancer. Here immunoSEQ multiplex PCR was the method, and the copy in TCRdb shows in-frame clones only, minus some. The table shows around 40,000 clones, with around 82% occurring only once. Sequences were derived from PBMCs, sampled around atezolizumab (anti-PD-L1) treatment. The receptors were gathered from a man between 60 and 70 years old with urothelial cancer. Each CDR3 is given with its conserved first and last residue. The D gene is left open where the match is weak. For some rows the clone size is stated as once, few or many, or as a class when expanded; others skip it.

TGTGCCTGGGCCGCTCCGGGACAGGGGGCGAACACCGGGGAGCTGTTTTTT,CAWAAPGQGANTGELFF,TRBJ2-2,TRBD1,.,TRBV30
TGTGCCAGCAGCTTAGATAGCGGGATCTACGAGCAGTACTTC,CASSLDSGIYEQYF,TRBJ2-7,TRBD2,.,TRBV7-2
TGTGCCAGCAGCTTAGGTGGAGCGGGGGGGAATGAGCAGTTCTTC,CASSLGGAGGNEQFF,TRBJ2-1,TRBD2,.,TRBV11-3
TGTGCCAGCAGTTTAATTAGTCGGACTGGCATGGACGAGCAGTACTTC,CASSLISRTGMDEQYF,TRBJ2-7,.,.,TRBV27
TGTGCCAGTAGCCGCGCAGGGGAGACCCAGTACTTC,CASSRAGETQYF,TRBJ2-5,.,.,TRBV19
TGCGCCAGCAGCTTGGCCACAGGGGCTCGGGAGACCCAGTACTTC,CASSLATGARETQYF,TRBJ2-5,TRBD1,once,TRBV5-1
TGTGCCAGCAGTGAACCACTAGCTTTGGACATCAATGAGCAGTTCTTC,CASSEPLALDINEQFF,TRBJ2-1,.,.,TRBV25-1
TGTGCCAGCAGCCGGACAGGGGGCCTAACAGATACGCAGTATTTT,CASSRTGGLTDTQYF,TRBJ2-3,TRBD1,.,TRBV7-6
TGTGCCAGCCGAGACCCGGGCGGCGGGAGGAGGGGCGAGCAGTACTTC,CASRDPGGGRRGEQYF,TRBJ2-7,TRBD2,once,TRBV7-2
TGTGCCAGCAGCCTAAACGGGGGATCTTCAGTCTCCTACGAGCAGTACTTC,CASSLNGGSSVSYEQYF,TRBJ2-7,.,.,TRBV7-8
TGCAGCGTGAGAGCGGGGTCCCCCACAGATACGCAGTATTTT,CSVRAGSPTDTQYF,TRBJ2-3,TRBD2,few,TRBV29-1
TGTGCCAGCAGTGAAGCGCAGCGGGGGGGCCACAGGAGGTCCTACAATGAGCAGTTCTTC,CASSEAQRGGHRRSYNEQFF,TRBJ2-1,TRBD2,.,TRBV6-1
TGTGCCAGCAGTCCTTTGACAGGATACGAGCAGTACTTC,CASSPLTGYEQYF,TRBJ2-7,.,.,TRBV6-5
TGTGCCAGCAGCCAAGCCTCTATAGCGGGACCTTACAATGAGCAGTTCTTC,CASSQASIAGPYNEQFF,TRBJ2-1,TRBD2,.,TRBV4-2
TGTGCCAGCAGCCAAGCGTCGGCGGGGAGCCAGCAGTACTTC,CASSQASAGSQQYF,TRBJ2-7,.,.,TRBV4-2
TGTGCCAGCACCGAAACAGAGTCCATGAACACTGAAGCTTTCTTT,CASTETESMNTEAFF,TRBJ1-1,.,once,TRBV6-1
TGTGCCAGCTCACCAGGGACAGCCCAAGAGACCCAGTACTTC,CASSPGTAQETQYF,TRBJ2-5,TRBD1,once,TRBV18
TGTGCCAGCGCAGGGTCCGGGTCAAGGAAGAACAATGAGCAGTTCTTC,CASAGSGSRKNNEQFF,TRBJ2-1,.,.,TRBV6-6
TGTGCCAGCAAGGTTTTACCCGGGGAGACCCAGTACTTC,CASKVLPGETQYF,TRBJ2-5,.,.,TRBV2
TGTGCCAGCTCACCACGAACTAGCGGGGTCAATGAGCAGTTCTTC,CASSPRTSGVNEQFF,TRBJ2-1,TRBD2,.,TRBV18
TGTGCCAGCAGCTTGGATAGAGGGGAGCAGTACTTC,CASSLDRGEQYF,TRBJ2-7,.,few,TRBV5-4
TGTGCCAGCTGCAAGGGAGGGGACATCGGAATAACGTGCACCGGGGAGCTGTTTTTT,CASCKGGDIGITCTGELFF,TRBJ2-2,.,.,TRBV28
TGTGCCTGGAGCACCCGAGGAGAAAAACTGTTTTTT,CAWSTRGEKLFF,TRBJ1-4,.,.,TRBV30
TGTGCCAGCAGTTCTCGAGTTGGGACAGGGGGGACAGATACGCAGTATTTT,CASSSRVGTGGTDTQYF,TRBJ2-3,TRBD1,.,TRBV27
TGTGCCAGCAGCTCAGTGAGGGTCCGGGCTGAAGCTTTCTTT,CASSSVRVRAEAFF,TRBJ1-1,.,once,TRBV7-2
TGTGCCAGCAGCCGGGACAGGACATATGAAAAACTGTTTTTT,CASSRDRTYEKLFF,TRBJ1-4,TRBD1,.,TRBV6-6
TGTGCCAGCAGCTTATCAACAGGGGAGTGGAACGAGCAGTACTTC,CASSLSTGEWNEQYF,TRBJ2-7,TRBD1,.,TRBV5-4
TGTGCCAGCAGCTTGGCTGGGAGTAGCTTTCCGAACACCGGGGAGCTGTTTTTT,CASSLAGSSFPNTGELFF,TRBJ2-2,.,.,TRBV5-4
TGTGCCAGCAGTTTGGTAGCGGGGGGAGGGACCCAGTACTTC,CASSLVAGGGTQYF,TRBJ2-5,TRBD2,.,TRBV27
TGTGCCAGCAGCCCCGGGACAGGGGTTCAGCCCCAGCATTTT,CASSPGTGVQPQHF,TRBJ1-5,TRBD1,.,TRBV6-6
TGTGCCAGTATGGGGAGGACGAAAGAGACCCAGTACTTC,CASMGRTKETQYF,TRBJ2-5,.,.,TRBV19